This T cell receptor beta chain comes out of a study of blood T cells in healthy people across ages. Sample-barcoded 5' priming and a J-beta primer mix drove a second PCR of about 6 to 11 cycles. TCRdb independently ran MiXCR on the 5' RACE reads; one entry per CDR3 protein. The table shows 700,000 to 1,000,000 distinct CDR3 sequences, with approximately 44% occurring only once. The CDR3 runs to 11 residues. In germline, CDR1 is DFQATT, CDR2 SNEGSKA (reference sequence). Trimming removed 7 bases from V and 3 bases from J; junction bases left unmatched: 3. The sequence came from a man in his sixties in good health. The genes are TRBV20-1 and TRBJ2-7, with 7 nucleotides matching TRBD1. The sequenced sample was blood. The DNA of the CDR3 is TGCAGTGGATCAGGGGGCTACGAGCAGTACTTC. Its protein is CSGSGGYEQYF.